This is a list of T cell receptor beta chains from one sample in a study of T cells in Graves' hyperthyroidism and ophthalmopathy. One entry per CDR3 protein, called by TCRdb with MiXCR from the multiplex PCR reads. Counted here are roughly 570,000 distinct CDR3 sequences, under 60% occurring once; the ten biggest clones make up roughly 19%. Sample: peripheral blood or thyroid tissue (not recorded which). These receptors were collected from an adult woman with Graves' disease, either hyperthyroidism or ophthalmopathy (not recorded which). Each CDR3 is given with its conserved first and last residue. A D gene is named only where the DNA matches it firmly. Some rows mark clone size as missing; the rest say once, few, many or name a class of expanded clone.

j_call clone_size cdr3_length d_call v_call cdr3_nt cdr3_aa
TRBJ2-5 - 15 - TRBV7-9 TGTGCCAGCAGCTTGAGGGACACCTACCAAGAGACCCAGTACTTC CASSLRDTYQETQYF
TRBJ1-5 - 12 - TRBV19 TGTGCCAGTACTCTGGAAAATCAGCCCCAGCATTTT CASTLENQPQHF
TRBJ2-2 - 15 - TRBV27 TGTGCCAGCAGCCGGCCAGGGGCGAACACCGGGGAGCTGTTTTTT CASSRPGANTGELFF
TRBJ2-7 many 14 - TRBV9 TGTGCCAGCAGCCGGACCCCCACGTCCTACGAGCAGTACTTC CASSRTPTSYEQYF
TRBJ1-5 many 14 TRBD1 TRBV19 TGTGCCAGTAGTTGGGACAGCCCCACTCAGCCCCAGCATTTT CASSWDSPTQPQHF
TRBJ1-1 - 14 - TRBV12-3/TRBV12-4 TGTGCCAGCAGCGCATACCGGGACCACAACTGGGCTTTCTTT CASSAYRDHNWAFF
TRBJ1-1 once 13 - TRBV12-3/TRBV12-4 TGTGCCAGCAGCTCTGCCCTAATGGCTGAAGCTTTCTTT CASSSALMAEAFF
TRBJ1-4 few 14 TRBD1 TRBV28 TGTGCCAGCCGCCCGGGACAGAATGGTGAAAAACTGTTTTTT CASRPGQNGEKLFF
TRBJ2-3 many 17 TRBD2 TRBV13 TGTGCCAGCAGCTTAGGCCGCGGCGGGAGTAATGTAGATACGCAGTATTTT CASSLGRGGSNVDTQYF
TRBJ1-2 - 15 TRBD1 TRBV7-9 TGTGCCAGCAGCTCCGTAGCGACAGGGAGAGGAGGCTACACCTTC CASSSVATGRGGYTF
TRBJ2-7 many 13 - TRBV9 TGTGCCAGCAGCGTAAGTCCGGCCTACGAGCAGTACTTC CASSVSPAYEQYF
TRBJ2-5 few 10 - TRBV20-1 TGCAGTGCAACCCCTGGGGCCCAGTACTTC CSATPGAQYF
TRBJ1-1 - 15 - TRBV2 TGTGCCAGCAGCCCCCGGGACCGACCAAACACTGAAGCTTTCTTT CASSPRDRPNTEAFF
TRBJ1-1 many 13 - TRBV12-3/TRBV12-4 TGTGCCAGCAGCGACGAGAAAAACACTGAAGCTTTCTTT CASSDEKNTEAFF
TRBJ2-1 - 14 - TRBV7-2 TGTGCCAGCAGCCTAGTGACAGCTCGCAATGAGCAGTTCTTC CASSLVTARNEQFF
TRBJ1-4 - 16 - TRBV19 TGTGCCAGTTCCCCAAGACCGCAGGGTCAGGCTGAAAAACTGTTTTTT CASSPRPQGQAEKLFF
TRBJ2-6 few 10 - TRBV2 TGTGCCAGCAGCCCGGGACACCTGACTTTC CASSPGHLTF
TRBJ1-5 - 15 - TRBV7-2 TGCGCCAGCAGCCAAGGCCGGAGCACCAATCAGCCCCAGCATTTT CASSQGRSTNQPQHF
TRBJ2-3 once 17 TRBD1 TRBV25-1 TGTGCCAGCAGTGAGGCTCTGCAGGGGGCAACGACAGATACGCAGTATTTT CASSEALQGATTDTQYF
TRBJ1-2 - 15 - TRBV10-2 TGCGCCAGCAGTGAGTCAAGCAAAGAGTTGTATGGCTACACCTTC CASSESSKELYGYTF
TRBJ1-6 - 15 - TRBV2 TGTGCCAGCAGTGATCTCGGATTAGAGAATTCACCCCTCCACTTT CASSDLGLENSPLHF
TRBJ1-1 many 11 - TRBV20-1 TGCAGTGCCGCCGGGGGAACTGAAGCTTTCTTT CSAAGGTEAFF
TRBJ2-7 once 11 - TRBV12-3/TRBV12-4 TGTGCCAGCAGCTCTCCCGACAGGCAGTACTTC CASSSPDRQYF
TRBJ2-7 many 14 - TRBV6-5 TGTGCCAGCAGTTACTCGAACCGTCGGTACGAGCAGTACTTC CASSYSNRRYEQYF
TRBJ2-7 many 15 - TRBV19 TGTGCCAGTAGTATAGACCGGGGACAAGGCTACGAGCAGTACTTC CASSIDRGQGYEQYF
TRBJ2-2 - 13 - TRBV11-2 TGTGCCAGCAGCGCGAGAGTGGCCGGGGAGCTGTTTTTT CASSARVAGELFF
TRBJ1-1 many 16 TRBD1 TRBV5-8 TGTGCCAGCAGCTTTTATTTACGAGGGGGCGGCACTGAAGCTTTCTTT CASSFYLRGGGTEAFF
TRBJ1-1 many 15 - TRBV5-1 TGCGCCAGCAGCTTGGCATCGGGGGGGGATACTGAAGCTTTCTTT CASSLASGGDTEAFF
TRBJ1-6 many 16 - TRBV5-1 TGCGCCAGCAGCTTAATTACCGGGACACCTAATTCACCCCTCCACTTT CASSLITGTPNSPLHF
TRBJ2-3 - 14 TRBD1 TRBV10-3 TGTGCCGCCCAGACAGGGGGCCTCACAGATACGCAGTATTTT CAAQTGGLTDTQYF
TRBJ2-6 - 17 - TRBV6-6 TGTGCCAGCAGTTTAGCCACCGGGATCTCTGGGGCCAACGTCCTGACTTTC CASSLATGISGANVLTF
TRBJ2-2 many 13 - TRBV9 TGTGCCAGCAGCGTAGTGGGGCCCGGGGAGCTGTTTTTT CASSVVGPGELFF
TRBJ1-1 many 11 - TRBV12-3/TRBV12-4 TGTGCCAGCAGCTTGGACACTGAAGCTTTCTTT CASSLDTEAFF
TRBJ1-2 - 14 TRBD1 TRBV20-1 TGCAGTGCCGACGGGACAGGGAGGTCCTATGGCTACACCTTC CSADGTGRSYGYTF
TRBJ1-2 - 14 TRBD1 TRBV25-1 TGTGCCAGCAGTGCTACAGGGGGCTCCTATGGCTACACCTTC CASSATGGSYGYTF
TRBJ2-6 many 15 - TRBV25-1 TGTGCCAGCAGTGACGGGCAGCGAGGGGCCAACGTCCTGACTTTC CASSDGQRGANVLTF
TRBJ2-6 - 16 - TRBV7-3 TGTGCCAGCAGCGCCGGTGCGGGCTCTGGGGCCAACGTCCTGACTTTC CASSAGAGSGANVLTF
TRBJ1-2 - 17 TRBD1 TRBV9 TGTGCCAGCAGCGGATCCCGGGACAGGGGGGGATACTATGGCTACACCTTC CASSGSRDRGGYYGYTF
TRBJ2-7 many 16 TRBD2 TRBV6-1 TGTGCCAGCAGTGAAGCGCTTCGGGAGGGTAACAGGGAGCAGTACTTC CASSEALREGNREQYF
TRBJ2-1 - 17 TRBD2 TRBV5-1 TGCGCCAGCAGCCAGCGGACTAGCGGGAACACCTACAATGAGCAGTTCTTC CASSQRTSGNTYNEQFF
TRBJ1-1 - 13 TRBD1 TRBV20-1 TGCAGTGCTCCAGGGGGCTGGAACACTGAAGCTTTCTTT CSAPGGWNTEAFF
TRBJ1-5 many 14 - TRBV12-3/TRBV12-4 TGTGCCAGCAGTTTATCGTACACCTATCAGCCCCAGCATTTT CASSLSYTYQPQHF